Each of the 29 T cell receptor beta chains below was sequenced from the same sample in a study of shared clonotypes between healthy human individuals. Assay used: immunoSEQ multiplex PCR; TCRdb lists only in-frame clones, some missing. The repertoire has some 2,000,000 clones, roughly 95% of them found once; the top ten carry 0.13%. Sequenced material: naive CD4+ T cells sorted from blood. The subset denotes: CD45RA+ positively selected. The receptor set was obtained from a man younger than 35 in good health.

The gene calls are TRBV28 and TRBJ2-5, with 15 bases fitting TRBD2. The J segment lost 2 bases and the V segment lost 6 bases, leaving 4 bases of the junction unmatched. CDR3 size: 16 residues. Germline CDR1 is MDHEN and CDR2 is SYDVKM. The CDR3 region is CASSAGTSGGQETQYF. DNA of the CDR3: TGTGCCAGCAGCGCCGGGACTAGCGGGGGGCAAGAGACCCAGTACTTC.

The chain carries TRBV7-8 and TRBJ2-7; 8 positions match TRBD2. The V and J ends lost 3 bases and 0 bases, in that order; junction bases with no gene match: 4. Germline CDR1 is SGHVS and CDR2 is FQNEAQ. This CDR3 contains 15 residues. This CDR3 reads CASSLLAGTSYEQYF. The CDR3 DNA reads TGTGCCAGCAGCTTGTTAGCGGGGACCTCCTACGAGCAGTACTTC.

The sample holds one count of this clone. CDR3 region: CASSSQGRMTPQHF. CDR3 DNA sequence: TGTGCCAGCAGTTCCCAGGGTAGGATGACGCCCCAGCATTTT. This chain connects TRBV28 to TRBJ1-5; D is possibly TRBD1 (5 bases). From germline, CDR1 is MDHEN and CDR2 SYDVKM. This CDR3 has 14 amino acids. Trimming left V 4 bases short and J 9 bases short, with 16 bases between.

The genes are TRBV18 and TRBJ1-5; D may be TRBD1 (6 bases). The germline CDR1 and CDR2 sequences are KGHSH and LQKENI. The V end was cut by 3 bases, the J end by 2 bases, with 14 bases between. CDR3 length equals 16 residues. CDR3 loop: CASSPIAGAGNQPQHF. CDR3 coding DNA: TGTGCCAGCTCACCTATTGCAGGGGCAGGCAATCAGCCCCAGCATTTT.

The chain employs TRBV5-1 and TRBJ2-7, with D possibly being TRBD1 (5 bases). V was shortened by 0 bases and J by 4 bases, with 8 bases between the two germline ends. CDR1 SGHRS and CDR2 YFSETQ come from the germline V gene. The CDR3 loop spans 13 amino acids. CDR3 region: CASSLAREYEQYF. The CDR3 coding sequence is TGCGCCAGCAGCTTGGCCAGGGAATACGAGCAGTACTTC.

Regarding this clone: Other DNA sequences of this sample code for an identical CDR3. The chain links TRBV30 to TRBJ2-3, with a weak D call TRBD1 (6 bases). V was trimmed by 0 bases and J by 2 bases, leaving 9 bases between them. This CDR3 spans 14 amino acids. Germline CDR1 and CDR2: GTSNPN and SVGIG (reference sequence). CDR3 nucleotide sequence: TGTGCCTGGAGTGTAGGGGGAATCACAGATACGCAGTATTTT. As protein: CAWSVGGITDTQYF.

The chain combines TRBV7-2 with TRBJ1-1; D is unclear. In germline, CDR1 is SGHTA, CDR2 FQGNSA. The CDR3 loop spans 14 amino acids. V was trimmed by 5 bases and J by 1 base, leaving 11 bases between them. In DNA, the CDR3 is TGTGCCAGCAGCCCCTATTCAGGGAACACTGAAGCTTTCTTT. The encoded protein is CASSPYSGNTEAFF. Full variable domain (rest looked up from reference TRBV7-2 and TRBJ1-1): GAGVSQSPSNKVTEKGKDVELRCDPISGHTALYWYRQSLGQGLEFLIYFQGNSAPDKSGLPSDRFSAERTGGSVSTLTIQRTQQEDSAVYLCASSPYSGNTEAFFGQGTRLTVV.

V usage is TRBV20-1 and J usage is TRBJ2-7; possibly TRBD1 or TRBD2 for D (5 bases each). This CDR3 has 11 amino acids. CDR1 and CDR2 (germline): DFQATT, SNEGSKA (reference sequence). Trimming pared 2 bases from V and 12 bases from J, leaving 14 bases between. This CDR3 is CSARNRDARYF. The CDR3 DNA follows: TGCAGTGCTAGAAATAGGGACGCTCGGTACTTC.

The rearrangement uses TRBV4-3 and TRBJ2-7; D not certain. Germline V CDR1 and CDR2: LGHNA, YSLEER. Trimming took off 0 bases at V and 3 bases at J, with 6 bases between the two ends. The CDR3 sequence is 13 residues long. CDR3: CASSQETLYEQYF. CDR3 bases: TGCGCCAGCAGCCAAGAAACACTCTACGAGCAGTACTTC.

V gene TRBV9 combines with J gene TRBJ2-1; 9 positions agree with TRBD1. Germline V gene data show CDR1 as SGDLS and CDR2 as YYNGEE. The J segment lost 7 bases and the V segment lost 3 bases, leaving 5 bases of the junction unmatched. The CDR3 extends over 14 amino acids. CDR3 region: CASSATGGGNEQFF. The CDR3 bases are TGTGCCAGCAGCGCTACAGGGGGCGGGAATGAGCAGTTCTTC.

This rearrangement joins TRBV2 to TRBJ2-5, with D possibly being TRBD2 (5 bases). The V gene's germline CDR1 is SNHLY and CDR2 FYNNEI. Trimming took off 8 bases at V and 2 bases at J, with 21 bases between the two ends. This CDR3 has 16 amino acids. In nucleotides, the CDR3 is TGTGCCAGCGGCTATGCCTCGAGGGTCGAGCAAGAGACCCAGTACTTC. This translates into CASGYASRVEQETQYF.

The rearrangement links TRBV6-4 to TRBJ2-5, with 7 bases identical to TRBD1. CDR3 length: 14 amino acids. Germline CDR1 and CDR2: MRHNA and SNTAGT. The J segment lost 6 bases and the V segment lost 4 bases, leaving 8 bases of the junction unmatched. In DNA, the CDR3 is TGTGCCAGCAGTGGGACAGGCCATGTGCAGACCCAGTACTTC. Protein product: CASSGTGHVQTQYF.

Points on this clone: The same CDR3 can be traced to other DNA sequences in this sample. The chain has TRBV5-1 and TRBJ2-3, with a tentative D call TRBD1 (5 bases). The CDR3 totals 12 residues. V gave up 7 bases and J gave up 2 bases, with 8 bases separating them. Germline-derived CDR1 and CDR2 are SGHRS and YFSETQ. CDR3 coding DNA: TGCGCCAGCGGACAAGTCACAGATACGCAGTATTTT. As protein: CASGQVTDTQYF.

The CDR3 reads CASRVVNSPLHF. For the CDR3, the DNA is TGTGCCAGCCGGGTCGTCAATTCACCCCTCCACTTT. The chain has TRBV2 and TRBJ1-6; D unclear. With 8 bases removed from V and 7 bases from J, the gap between germline ends came to 9 bases. This CDR3 region has 12 residues. Germline CDR1 SNHLY, CDR2 FYNNEI.

The gene calls are TRBV7-9 and TRBJ2-1; tentative D call: TRBD1 (6 bases). The germline V gene encodes CDR1 SEHNR and CDR2 FQNEAQ (reference sequence). The CDR3 is 18 residues long. With 5 bases removed from V and 0 bases from J, the gap between germline ends came to 20 bases. The CDR3 spells CASSPRTAAGLSYNEQFF. For the CDR3, the DNA is TGTGCCAGCAGCCCCAGGACAGCTGCAGGTCTCTCCTACAATGAGCAGTTCTTC.

This rearrangement joins TRBV28 to TRBJ1-1; possible D gene TRBD1, 6 bases. Deletions cut 4 bases from V and 5 bases from J, with 14 bases between. The CDR3 extends over 14 amino acids. Per germline, CDR1 MDHEN and CDR2 SYDVKM. This CDR3 is CASSYLGASTEAFF. The CDR3 nucleotides are TGTGCCAGCAGTTATTTGGGGGCAAGTACTGAAGCTTTCTTT.

Note on this clone: Other DNA sequences in the sample encode the same CDR3. The chain uses TRBV11-2 and TRBJ2-7, with D perhaps matching TRBD1 (5 bases). CDR3 length: 14 amino acids. V shed 5 bases and J shed 0 bases, with 11 bases lying between them. The germline V gene encodes CDR1 SGHAT and CDR2 FQNNGV. The CDR3 nucleotides are TGTGCCAGCAGCCGTACCGACAGCTCCTACGAGCAGTACTTC. Protein: CASSRTDSSYEQYF.

The J gene is TRBJ2-1, the V gene TRBV30; TRBD2 agrees at 15 bases. The CDR3 spans 17 residues. V dropped 0 bases and J dropped 11; count of bases not matched to a gene: 11. In germline, CDR1 is GTSNPN, CDR2 SVGIG (reference sequence). This CDR3 reads CAWSVLGLAGGQAKQFF. CDR3 in DNA: TGTGCCTGGAGTGTACTTGGACTAGCGGGGGGGCAGGCGAAGCAGTTCTTC.

The chain uses TRBV6-6 and TRBJ1-6; TRBD1 matches at 11 bases. Unmatched junction bases numbered 5, after V lost 6 bases and J lost 4 bases. The CDR3 sequence is 16 residues long. Germline loops: CDR1 MNHNY, CDR2 SVGAGI (reference sequence). DNA of the CDR3: TGTGCCAGCAGCTCCGGACAGGGGGCTTATAATTCACCCCTCCACTTT. Residues: CASSSGQGAYNSPLHF.

On this clone itself: Other DNA sequences within the sample encode an identical CDR3. This chain connects TRBV30 to TRBJ2-7; D perhaps matches TRBD2 (5 bases). The germline CDR1 and CDR2 sequences are GTSNPN and SVGIG (reference sequence). The CDR3 has 13 amino acids. V shed 3 bases and J shed 2 bases, with 11 bases lying between them. The CDR3 loop is CAWRLAGTYEQYF. The DNA of the CDR3 is TGTGCCTGGAGGCTAGCCGGTACCTACGAGCAGTACTTC.

V and J are TRBV30 and TRBJ1-2; D is ambiguous. CDR3 length equals 15 residues. From germline, CDR1 is GTSNPN and CDR2 SVGIG (reference sequence). The germline V and J ends were trimmed by 1 base and 4 bases, with 16 bases remaining between them. This chain's CDR3 is CAWSGQEKLGYGYTF. The CDR3 DNA is TGTGCCTGGAGTGGCCAAGAGAAGCTGGGCTATGGCTACACCTTC.

J is TRBJ2-6 and V is TRBV30; perhaps TRBD2 as D (6 bases). V was shortened by 1 base and J by 4 bases, with 14 bases between the two germline ends. The CDR3 consists of 16 residues. Germline values: CDR1 GTSNPN, CDR2 SVGIG (reference sequence). The CDR3 nucleotides read TGTGCCTGGAGTGCGACGGGGGTGAGAGGGGCCAACGTCCTGACTTTC. This encodes CAWSATGVRGANVLTF.

This clone was seen more than once but under ten times. This chain uses TRBV2 with TRBJ1-5; D perhaps matches TRBD1 (5 bases). The CDR3 is 13 residues long. Looked up from germline, CDR1 is SNHLY and CDR2 is FYNNEI. Trimming took off 5 bases at V and 4 bases at J, with 9 bases between the two ends. CDR3 in amino acids: CASSQDRNQPQHF. The DNA of the CDR3 is TGTGCCAGCAGTCAAGACAGAAATCAGCCCCAGCATTTT.

This clone was seen only once. DNA of the CDR3: TGCGCCAGCAGCGTCGGGGCCTCCTACGAGCAGTACTTC. It is translated as CASSVGASYEQYF. This chain joins TRBV5-1 and TRBJ2-7, with D perhaps being TRBD1 or TRBD2 (5 bases each). V was trimmed by 4 bases and J by 0 bases, leaving 8 bases between them. CDR1 is SGHRS, CDR2 YFSETQ, per germline. There are 13 residues in the CDR3.

The chain is built from TRBV29-1 and TRBJ1-4, with no clear D. Trimming shortened V by 7 bases and J by 5 bases, and 14 bases separated the two germline ends. CDR1 is SQVTM and CDR2 is ANQGSEA in the germline V gene. This CDR3 is built from 13 residues. CDR3 DNA: TGCAGCGCCCCAGGAGTTGGGAATGAAAAACTGTTTTTT. Its protein is CSAPGVGNEKLFF.

The chain uses TRBV30 and TRBJ1-2, with TRBD1 matching over 10 bases. V trimming: 3 bases; J trimming: 12 bases; junction bases outside the gene matches: 7. The CDR3 runs to 12 residues. CDR1 is GTSNPN and CDR2 is SVGIG in the germline V gene (reference sequence). The CDR3 region has the DNA TGTGCCTGGAGCACGGGACAGGGGATTCACACCTTC. Amino acids: CAWSTGQGIHTF.

In the case of this clone: A much larger clonotype is one base distant, so this may be a read error. The chain links TRBV7-9 to TRBJ2-7; D perhaps matches TRBD2 (6 bases). Germline values: CDR1 SEHNR, CDR2 FQNEAQ (reference sequence). The CDR3 runs 13 residues. CDR3: CASSPTGRPEQCF. Written as DNA, the CDR3 is TGTGCCAGCAGCCCGACCGGGAGACCCGAGCAGTGCTTC.

To note about this clone: Different DNA sequences within this sample yield the same CDR3. The chain uses TRBV7-9 and TRBJ1-4; the D gene is possibly TRBD1 (6 bases). V was trimmed by 4 bases and J by 8 bases, leaving 14 bases between them. Germline lookup yields CDR1 SEHNR and CDR2 FQNEAQ (reference sequence). The CDR3 loop spans 14 amino acids. CDR3 protein: CASSSDRGNEKLFF. CDR3 in DNA: TGTGCCAGCAGCTCGGACAGAGGAAACGAAAAACTGTTTTTT.

J is TRBJ1-3 and V is TRBV18; D uncertain. This CDR3 contains 13 residues. V gave up 1 base and J gave up 8 bases, with 9 bases separating them. Germline CDR1 KGHSH, CDR2 LQKENI. The CDR3 spells CASSPHHGDTIYF. The CDR3 DNA sequence: TGTGCCAGCTCACCACACCACGGGGACACCATATATTTT.